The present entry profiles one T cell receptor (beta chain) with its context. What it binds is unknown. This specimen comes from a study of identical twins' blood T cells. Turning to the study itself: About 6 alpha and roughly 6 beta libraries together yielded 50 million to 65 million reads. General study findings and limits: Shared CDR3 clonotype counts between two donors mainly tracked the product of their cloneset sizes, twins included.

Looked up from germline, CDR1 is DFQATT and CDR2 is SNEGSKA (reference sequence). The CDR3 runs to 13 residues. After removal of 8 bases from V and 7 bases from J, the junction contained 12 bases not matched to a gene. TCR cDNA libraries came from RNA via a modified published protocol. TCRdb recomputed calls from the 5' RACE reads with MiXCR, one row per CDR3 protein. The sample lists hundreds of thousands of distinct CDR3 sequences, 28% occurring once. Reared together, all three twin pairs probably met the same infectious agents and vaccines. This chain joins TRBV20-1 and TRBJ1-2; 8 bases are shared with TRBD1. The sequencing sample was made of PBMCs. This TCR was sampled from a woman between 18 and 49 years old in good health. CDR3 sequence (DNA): TGCAGTACTGTCACAAGGACAGGGCGTGGCTACACCTTC. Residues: CSTVTRTGRGYTF.